One sample yielded the 26 T cell receptor beta chains listed below, sequenced in a study of monozygotic twins with inflammatory bowel disease. TCRdb reworked the 5' RACE reads into one entry per CDR3 protein, no DNA. The table for this sample gives about 450,000 distinct CDR3 sequences. Sequenced sample: blood. Every receptor here comes from a human donor with ulcerative colitis or Crohn's disease, or a healthy co-twin of an affected twin (not recorded which).

The gene calls are TRBV2 and TRBJ2-1; the TCRdb call, TRBD1, lacks DNA for checking. Germline V gives CDR1 SNHLY, CDR2 FYNNEI. This CDR3 comprises 15 residues. The CDR3 is CASSEMGQSYNEQFF.

The gene calls are TRBV5-1 and TRBJ1-2. The germline V gene encodes CDR1 SGHRS and CDR2 YFSETQ. The CDR3 extends over 16 amino acids. The CDR3 protein is CASRPDFGGDLTGYTF. Full variable domain (rest looked up from reference TRBV5-1 and TRBJ1-2): KAGVTQTPRYLIKTRGQQVTLSCSPISGHRSVSWYQQTPGQGLQFLFEYFSETQRNKGNFPGRFSGRQFSNSRSEMNVSTLELGDSALYLCASRPDFGGDLTGYTFGSGTRLTVV.

This chain links TRBV5-1 with TRBJ2-1; TCRdb's D call, TRBD2, is unchecked because there is no DNA. The CDR3 loop spans 16 amino acids. The germline gives CDR1 SGHRS, CDR2 YFSETQ. CDR3 in amino acids: CASSSGGSGSYNEQFF. The full variable domain, in which reference TRBV5-1 and TRBJ2-1 provide the parts outside the CDR3, is KAGVTQTPRYLIKTRGQQVTLSCSPISGHRSVSWYQQTPGQGLQFLFEYFSETQRNKGNFPGRFSGRQFSNSRSEMNVSTLELGDSALYLCASSSGGSGSYNEQFFGPGTRLTVL.

The J gene is TRBJ2-5, the V gene TRBV12-3 or TRBV12-4. The CDR3 spans 12 residues. CDR3: CASSYPRETQYF.

The chain employs TRBV19 and TRBJ2-7. The CDR3 spans 11 residues. Germline V gene data show CDR1 as LNHDA and CDR2 as SQIVND (reference sequence). CDR3: CASSEGREQYF.

The V and J genes are TRBV5-5 and TRBJ2-6. Germline V gives CDR1 SGHKS, CDR2 YYEKEE (reference sequence). The CDR3 sequence is 16 residues long. The CDR3 sequence is CASSLDGNSGANVLTF.

The rearrangement joins TRBV20-1 to TRBJ2-3; TCRdb returns TRBD1, unconfirmable since there is no DNA. Germline loops: CDR1 DFQATT, CDR2 SNEGSKA (reference sequence). The CDR3 is 12 residues long. CDR3 in amino acids: CSAHRGSDTQYF.

The V call is TRBV24-1, the J call TRBJ2-6; TCRdb outputs TRBD1, but without DNA this stays unchecked. The CDR3 sequence is 19 residues long. Germline CDR1 KGHDR, CDR2 SFDVKD. The CDR3 sequence: CATSDPKYSGDSGANVLTF.

The chain employs TRBV27 and TRBJ2-5. CDR1 is MNHEY, CDR2 SMNVEV, per germline (reference sequence). CDR3 length: 13 amino acids. CDR3 amino acids: CASTSDGLETQYF.

The chain combines TRBV18 with TRBJ1-1; the D call of TRBD1 rests on TCRdb alone, since no DNA is present to check it. The V gene's germline CDR1 is KGHSH and CDR2 LQKENI. The CDR3 totals 16 residues. Here the CDR3 reads CASSPPSNQGSTEAFF.

The gene calls are TRBV5-1 and TRBJ2-2. Germline V gene data show CDR1 as SGHRS and CDR2 as YFSETQ. This CDR3 has 15 amino acids. CDR3 sequence reads: CASSLAQANTGELFF.

The V call is TRBV9, the J call TRBJ2-1; there is no DNA to check the TCRdb D call of TRBD1. The CDR3 consists of 16 residues. Per the germline V gene, CDR1 is SGDLS and CDR2 is YYNGEE. CDR3 loop: CASSVVDSPGYNEQFF.

The chain employs TRBV29-1 and TRBJ2-7; as DNA is missing, the TRBD1 call by TCRdb cannot be tested. This CDR3 is 13 amino acids long. Germline V gene data show CDR1 as SQVTM and CDR2 as ANQGSEA. The CDR3 sequence: CSVGQASSYEQYF.

J is TRBJ2-5 and V is TRBV7-3; the D call of TRBD1 rests on TCRdb alone, since no DNA is present to check it. CDR3 length equals 15 residues. Germline CDR1 and CDR2: SGHTA and FQGTGA. This CDR3 is CASSTGPTYQETQYF.

The gene calls are TRBV7-6 and TRBJ2-2; TCRdb reports TRBD1, a call that lacks DNA to check it against. The germline V gene encodes CDR1 SGHVS and CDR2 FNYEAQ. The CDR3 contains 15 residues. This CDR3 is CASSLVAGESGELFF.

This chain uses TRBV5-1 with TRBJ1-1; TCRdb gives TRBD1 as the D gene, but with no DNA this cannot be confirmed. This CDR3 region has 14 residues. The germline V gene has CDR1 SGHRS and CDR2 YFSETQ. The CDR3 region is CASSSVTGYTEAFF.

This rearrangement joins TRBV20-1 to TRBJ2-2; TCRdb calls TRBD1, which cannot be checked without DNA. The CDR3 extends over 16 amino acids. Germline-derived CDR1 and CDR2 are DFQATT and SNEGSKA (reference sequence). Here the CDR3 reads CSALNRDTANTGELFF.

The chain recombines TRBV12-5 with TRBJ2-5; TCRdb calls TRBD2, which cannot be checked without DNA. The CDR3 sequence is 13 residues long. Germline V CDR1 and CDR2: LGHNT, FRNRAP. This CDR3 is CASGLEGLETQYF.

V and J are TRBV29-1 and TRBJ2-1; TCRdb names TRBD2, which stays unverified in the absence of DNA. This CDR3 contains 14 residues. Per germline, CDR1 SQVTM and CDR2 ANQGSEA. CDR3 in amino acids: CNGRMGGGGDEQFF.

This chain uses TRBV7-2 with TRBJ2-1; TCRdb reports TRBD2, a call that lacks DNA to check it against. Germline loops: CDR1 SGHTA, CDR2 FQGNSA. The CDR3 sequence is 14 residues long. The chain's CDR3 is CASSLGLASGEQFF.

The genes are TRBV7-2 and TRBJ2-1; TCRdb's assignment of TRBD1 cannot be checked, as there is no DNA. CDR3 size: 15 residues. CDR1 is SGHTA and CDR2 is FQGNSA in the germline V gene. The CDR3 protein is CASSFQGQGRNEQFF.

The chain links TRBV27 to TRBJ2-3. CDR3 length: 14 residues. The V gene's germline CDR1 is MNHEY and CDR2 SMNVEV (reference sequence). The CDR3 is CASSLWGRADTQYF.

This chain joins TRBV7-6 and TRBJ2-1; with no DNA, the TCRdb D assignment of TRBD2 cannot be verified. Germline lookup yields CDR1 SGHVS and CDR2 FNYEAQ. The CDR3 has 15 amino acids. The CDR3 sequence: CASSLQAGGINEQFF.

This chain connects TRBV6-1 to TRBJ2-7; TCRdb gives TRBD1 as the D gene, but with no DNA this cannot be confirmed. Germline values: CDR1 MNHNS, CDR2 SASEGT. CDR3 length equals 13 residues. Here the CDR3 reads CASSENRAYEQYF.

The genes are TRBV4-1 and TRBJ2-5; TCRdb's D call of TRBD2 is untestable without DNA. The CDR3 runs to 15 residues. Germline CDR1 MGHRA, CDR2 YSYEKL. The CDR3 sequence: CASSQSSGGGETQYF.

This chain connects TRBV20-1 to TRBJ1-1; TCRdb's D gene call, TRBD1, goes unchecked for lack of DNA. Germline lookup yields CDR1 DFQATT and CDR2 SNEGSKA (reference sequence). CDR3 size: 13 residues. CDR3: CSAETVVGTEAFF.